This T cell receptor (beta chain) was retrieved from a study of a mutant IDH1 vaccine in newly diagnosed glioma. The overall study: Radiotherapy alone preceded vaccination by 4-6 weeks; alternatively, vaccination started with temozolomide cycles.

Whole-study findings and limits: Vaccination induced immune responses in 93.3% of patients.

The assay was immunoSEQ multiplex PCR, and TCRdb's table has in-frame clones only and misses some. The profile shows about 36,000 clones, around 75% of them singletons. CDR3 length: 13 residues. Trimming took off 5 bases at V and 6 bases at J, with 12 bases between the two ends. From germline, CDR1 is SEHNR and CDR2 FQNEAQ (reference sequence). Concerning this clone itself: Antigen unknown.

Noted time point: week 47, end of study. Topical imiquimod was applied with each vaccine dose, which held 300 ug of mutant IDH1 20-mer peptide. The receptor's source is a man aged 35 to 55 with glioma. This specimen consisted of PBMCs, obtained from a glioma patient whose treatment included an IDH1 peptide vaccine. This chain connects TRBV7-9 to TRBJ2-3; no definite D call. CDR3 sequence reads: CASSKILGDTQYF. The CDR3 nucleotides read TGTGCCAGCAGCAAAATACTGGGGGATACGCAGTATTTT.